One sample yielded the 18 T cell receptor beta chains listed below, sequenced in a study. Data came from immunoSEQ multiplex PCR; TCRdb stores just in-frame clones and leaves some out. This sample has some 70,000 clones, with 93% found just once. The sample consisted of PBMCs. The source of these receptors is a middle-aged man with rheumatoid arthritis.

A single count supports this clone. The chain recombines TRBV7-9 with TRBJ1-1; D gene unclear. The V end was cut by 4 bases, the J end by 0 bases, with 6 bases between. The CDR3 extends over 13 amino acids. Per germline, CDR1 SEHNR and CDR2 FQNEAQ (reference sequence). The CDR3 DNA follows: TGTGCCAGCAGCTGGGAATTGAACACTGAAGCTTTCTTT. Translation gives CASSWELNTEAFF.

This clone has only one observation. As DNA, the CDR3 is TGTGCCAGCAGTTACGAGGCTAGCAATCAGCCCCAGCATTTT. Translating gives CASSYEASNQPQHF. This chain uses TRBV6-6 with TRBJ1-5; unclear D gene. V lost 2 bases to trimming and J lost 0 bases, with 5 bases between them. This CDR3 region has 14 residues. Germline values: CDR1 MNHNY, CDR2 SVGAGI (reference sequence).

This chain links TRBV6-1 with TRBJ2-3; no clear D. The V end lost 3 bases, the J end lost 8 bases, and 12 bases lay between the germline ends. Germline values: CDR1 MNHNS, CDR2 SASEGT. This CDR3 has 13 amino acids. The CDR3: CASSDDGATTQYF. CDR3 nucleotide sequence: TGTGCCAGCAGTGATGACGGTGCGACTACGCAGTATTTT.

V and J are TRBV2 and TRBJ1-5; 7 bases map to TRBD1. The CDR3 is 14 amino acids. Germline V gene data show CDR1 as SNHLY and CDR2 as FYNNEI. This CDR3 reads CAYSQGDRNQPQHF. CDR3 in DNA: TGTGCGTACTCCCAGGGGGATAGGAATCAGCCCCAGCATTTT.

The V and J genes are TRBV7-8 and TRBJ2-7; 7 bases are a match to TRBD1. V dropped 6 bases and J dropped 4; count of bases not matched to a gene: 9. The V gene's germline CDR1 is SGHVS and CDR2 FQNEAQ. There are 14 residues in the CDR3. CDR3: CASSRTQGKYEQYF. The CDR3 bases are TGTGCCAGCAGTCGTACACAGGGGAAGTACGAGCAGTACTTC.

The rearrangement joins TRBV28 to TRBJ2-2; 9 positions agree with TRBD2. The V segment lost 2 bases and the J segment 0 bases; nucleotides outside the gene matches: 10. The CDR3 length is 19 residues. Looked up from germline, CDR1 is MDHEN and CDR2 is SYDVKM. For the CDR3, the DNA is TGTGCCAGCAGTTTAAACAACCCGGGACTAGCAGCGAACACCGGGGAGCTGTTTTTT. This translates into CASSLNNPGLAANTGELFF.

The chain couples TRBV5-3 to TRBJ1-5; TRBD1 matches 9 bases. TRBV5-3 is known as an ORF, though its function is uncertain. The CDR3 covers 14 residues. V lost 3 bases and J lost 5; bases outside the gene matches: 3. DNA for the CDR3: TGTGCCAGAAGCTGGGGACAGGGACATCAGCCCCAGCATTTT. Encoded protein: CARSWGQGHQPQHF.

The rearrangement links TRBV18 to TRBJ1-1; D might be TRBD1 (6 bases). Trimming shortened V by 3 bases and J by 3 bases, and 8 bases separated the two germline ends. Germline lookup yields CDR1 KGHSH and CDR2 LQKENI. The CDR3 loop spans 13 amino acids. CDR3 region: CASSPYRDTEAFF. CDR3 DNA sequence: TGTGCCAGCTCACCCTACAGGGACACTGAAGCTTTCTTT.

The gene calls are TRBV18 and TRBJ2-2; no reliable D call. Between the trimmed V and J ends, which lost 2 bases and 5 bases, there was a span of 6 bases. The CDR3 runs to 13 residues. Germline CDR1 is KGHSH and CDR2 is LQKENI. CDR3 DNA sequence: TGTGCCAGCTCACCAAGGGAAACCGGGGAGCTGTTTTTT. Its translation: CASSPRETGELFF. Using reference TRBV18 and TRBJ2-2 for the parts outside the CDR3, the full variable domain is NAGVMQNPRHLVRRRGQEARLRCSPMKGHSHVYWYRQLPEEGLKFMVYLQKENIIDESGMPKERFSAEFPKEGPSILRIQQVVRGDSAAYFCASSPRETGELFFGEGSRLTVL.

This chain joins TRBV5-1 and TRBJ1-4, with D possibly being TRBD1 (5 bases). The CDR3 covers 21 residues. Germline V gene sequence: CDR1 SGHRS, CDR2 YFSETQ. V was shortened by 3 bases and J by 1 base, with 28 bases between the two germline ends. The CDR3 DNA is TGCGCCAGCAGCTGGATTCGGGGCCCCTCCTACACGCAGGAAACTAATGAAAAACTGTTTTTT. Translating it yields CASSWIRGPSYTQETNEKLFF.

The rearrangement joins TRBV25-1 to TRBJ1-5; 8 bases match TRBD1. J gave up 3 bases and V 3 bases, and 1 base lay outside the gene matches. The CDR3 length is 14 residues. Germline V gene data show CDR1 as MGHDK and CDR2 as SYGVNS. The CDR3 loop reads CASSEGQVNQPQHF. CDR3 nucleotide sequence: TGTGCCAGCAGTGAGGGACAGGTCAATCAGCCCCAGCATTTT.

This clone was observed a single time. This chain links TRBV5-4 with TRBJ1-2, with D tentatively TRBD1 (5 bases). CDR1 SGHNT and CDR2 YYREEE come from the germline V gene (reference sequence). The CDR3 sequence is 15 residues long. V lost 0 bases and J lost 3, with 12 bases in between. CDR3 amino acids: CASSLGQGVYYGYTF. CDR3 coding DNA: TGTGCCAGCAGCTTGGGGCAGGGCGTTTACTATGGCTACACCTTC.

The V and J genes are TRBV4-3 and TRBJ2-1; 9 bases fit TRBD2. The length of the CDR3 is 14 residues. CDR1 is LGHNA and CDR2 is YSLEER in the germline V gene. The ends lost 3 bases at V and 6 bases at J; junction bases unmatched: 3. Here the CDR3 DNA reads TGCGCCAGCAGCCAGGGCGGGAGGGCCAATGAGCAGTTCTTC. Translated: CASSQGGRANEQFF.

Here the CDR3 reads CASSLTHTGELFF. CDR3 nucleotide sequence: TGTGCCAGCAGCTTGACTCACACCGGGGAGCTGTTTTTT. The chain links TRBV5-4 to TRBJ2-2; D remains ambiguous. Germline CDR1 is SGHNT and CDR2 is YYREEE (reference sequence). V was cut by 1 base and J by 3 bases, with 4 bases left in between. The CDR3 runs 13 residues. Combining the CDR3 with reference TRBV5-4 and TRBJ2-2 gives the whole variable domain ETGVTQSPTHLIKTRGQQVTLRCSSQSGHNTVSWYQQALGQGPQFIFQYYREEENGRGNFPPRFSGLQFPNYSSELNVNALELDDSALYLCASSLTHTGELFFGEGSRLTVL.

This chain uses TRBV5-1 with TRBJ1-2, with D tentatively TRBD1 (6 bases). The length of the CDR3 is 16 residues. CDR1 is SGHRS and CDR2 is YFSETQ in the germline V gene. The V and J ends lost 0 bases and 2 bases respectively, with 14 bases between them. CDR3 region: CASSLASEGGNYGYTF. In DNA form, the CDR3 reads TGCGCCAGCAGCTTGGCCTCGGAGGGGGGGAACTATGGCTACACCTTC.

The chain is built from TRBV5-8 and TRBJ1-1; D ambiguous. The CDR3 covers 15 residues. Germline lookup yields CDR1 SGHTS and CDR2 YDEGEE. Between the trimmed V and J ends, which lost 3 bases and 4 bases, there was a span of 16 bases. The chain's CDR3 is CASSWGSGGGTEAFF. The CDR3 bases are TGTGCCAGCAGCTGGGGTAGCGGCGGCGGCACTGAAGCTTTCTTT.

The rearrangement links TRBV7-3 to TRBJ2-1, with 9 bases fitting TRBD1. The CDR3 totals 17 residues. V shed 4 bases, J shed 8 bases, and the junction held 15 bases outside the gene matches. Germline V lookup: CDR1 SGHTA, CDR2 FQGTGA. The CDR3 region is CASSSYPPGQGIDEQFF. In DNA form, the CDR3 reads TGTGCCAGCAGCTCTTATCCTCCGGGACAGGGTATCGATGAGCAGTTCTTC.

In this sample, this clone turned up once. The rearrangement links TRBV15 to TRBJ1-1; D gene ambiguous. V gave up 1 base and J gave up 2 bases, with 14 bases separating them. This CDR3 contains 16 residues. Germline V gene data show CDR1 as LNHNV and CDR2 as YYDKDF (reference sequence). In DNA form, the CDR3 reads TGTGCCACCAGCAGAGGCCCCTTACAGACCAACACTGAAGCTTTCTTT. Amino acid sequence: CATSRGPLQTNTEAFF. Together with reference TRBV15 and TRBJ1-1, the CDR3 gives the full variable domain: DAMVIQNPRYQVTQFGKPVTLSCSQTLNHNVMYWYQQKSSQAPKLLFHYYDKDFNNEADTPDNFQSRRPNTSFCFLDIRSPGLGDTAMYLCATSRGPLQTNTEAFFGQGTRLTVV.